This TCR beta chain was captured in a study of beta chain features in type 1 diabetes. Whole-study findings and limits: Naive, central memory and Treg TCRB repertoires seemed to resemble each other more closely in patients than they did in healthy donors. Junctions at VDJ sites from type 1 diabetes patients had fewer insertions and more deletions.

There are 14 residues in the CDR3. Germline V gene data show CDR1 as ENHRY and CDR2 as SYGVKD. The J segment lost 6 bases and the V segment lost 2 bases, leaving 5 bases of the junction unmatched. This clone was observed a handful of times. Its matching antigen is unknown. One heparinised blood draw, averaging about 120 mL, came from each donor. Every bit of the isolated RNA underwent reverse transcription, so sequencing read expressed TCRB transcripts. Naive, central memory and regulatory T cell samples averaged about 3.57 million reads. Repertoires were generated with immunoSEQ multiplex PCR, while TCRdb's copy carries only in-frame clones and drops some. The data hold roughly 500,000 clones, with around 30% observed a single time.

The J gene is TRBJ2-5, the V gene TRBV10-3, with 8 bases aligning to TRBD1. The sequencing input was naive CD4+ T cells from blood. This clonotype was obtained from a man aged 18 to 30 in good health. This chain's CDR3 is CAISEDRGEKTQYF. The DNA of the CDR3 is TGTGCCATCAGTGAGGACAGGGGTGAAAAGACCCAGTACTTC.